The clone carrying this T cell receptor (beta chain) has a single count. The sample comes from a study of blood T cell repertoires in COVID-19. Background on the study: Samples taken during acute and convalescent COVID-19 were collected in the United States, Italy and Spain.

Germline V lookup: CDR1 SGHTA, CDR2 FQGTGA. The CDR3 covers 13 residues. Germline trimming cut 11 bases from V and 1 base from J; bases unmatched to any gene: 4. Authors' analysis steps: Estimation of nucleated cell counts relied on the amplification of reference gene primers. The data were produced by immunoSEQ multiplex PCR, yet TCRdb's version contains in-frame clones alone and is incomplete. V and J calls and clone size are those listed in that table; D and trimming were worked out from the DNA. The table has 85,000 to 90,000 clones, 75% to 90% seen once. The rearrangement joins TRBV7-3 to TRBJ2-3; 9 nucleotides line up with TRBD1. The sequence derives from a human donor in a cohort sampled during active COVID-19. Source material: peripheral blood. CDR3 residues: CASTGGGTDTQYF. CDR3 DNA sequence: TGTGCCTCAACAGGGGGCGGCACAGATACGCAGTATTTT.